This TCR beta chain is from a study of shared clonotypes between healthy human individuals (TCRdb year 2020). In the study overall: Two women and a few men aged 18 to 49 years were included in the cohort. For each donor, CD4 naive and CD4 memory were each given three plates, CD8 naive was given two plates, and CD8 memory was given one plate. The study deeply sequenced blood TCR repertoires of five healthy adults to estimate repertoire size and the extent of clonotype sharing between individuals. To increase sequencing depth and limit assay-specific biases, different laboratories used diverse techniques to prepare libraries and sequence TCR repertoires. Leukapheresis yielded between about 0.94 and 9.5 billion PBMCs per donor.

Summary of the overall study and its limitations: Sampling was limited to blood, and TCR repertoires in tissue likely differ from TCR repertoires in blood. Rarefaction of sorted-subset datasets indicated incomplete sequencing despite the large sequencing depth. When a few donors were compared, the shared fraction of clonotypes was around 4.6% for naive CD4, 3.5% to 4% for naive CD8, 2.3% for memory CD4, and 0.35% to 0.4% for memory CD8. Based on pairwise subsampling, the degree of clonotype sharing among donors was expected to be affected by sequencing depth. Compared with non-shared clonotypes, the clonotypes found in all four sorted-subset donors had higher generation probabilities. Naive subsets generally had larger estimated clonotype richness than memory subsets did. The small number of donors limited the genetic and exposure-history diversity represented.

Concerning this clone: Its antigen target is currently unknown. Qualities for individual bases were not recorded, and no much larger clone is one base off.

Reading the germline V gene (reference sequence) gives CDR1 MNHEY and CDR2 SMNVEV. The CDR3 runs 17 amino acids, cysteine and phenylalanine included. Of the read, only the CDR3 DNA is kept; its 51 bases are in frame from base 1. V trim: 5 bases; J trim: 4 bases; unmatched bases: 16. Using the deep immunoSEQ assay, TCR CDR3 regions were amplified from genomic DNA by multiplex PCR. Genomic DNA extracted from each cell subset was distributed evenly over all wells of several immunoSEQ 96-well plates, and each plate served as one replicate. Each replicate PCR for sorted subsets received 150 to 250 ng genomic DNA, equal to about 30,000 T cell genomes. Purified libraries were quantified with a Qubit 3.0 fluorometer, sized on a Bioanalyzer 2100, and re-quantified with the KAPA Library Quantification kit. Every immunoSEQ 96-well plate was sequenced on a separate single-read 150-cycle Illumina NextSeq 550 flow cell. Per the original workflow: Because the immunoSEQ output included only junctional sequences and no quality scores, the filtering could not be the same as the filtering used for full-length reads. To assign V/J genes and CDR3, sequences were annotated against IMGT germline references using PyIR, a Python wrapper for IgBLAST v1.9. Any read was removed if the V/J assignment was weak (E-value above 1e-6), the CDR3 was missing, or the read contained stop codons, out-of-frame junctions, or ambiguous translated residues. A V3J clonotype was defined by an identical inferred V gene, J gene, and CDR3 amino acid sequence. The percentage overlap between two repertoires was calculated by dividing the number of shared unique clonotypes by the size of the smaller repertoire. Repertoire richness was assessed with RTK rarefaction, the Chao1 estimator, and Recon v2.1 estimates of unobserved clonotypes. OLGA was used to compute generation probabilities for all TCRbeta clonotypes that the gDNA method yielded from four donors. TCRdb took over this immuneACCESS table, retaining in-frame rearrangements with V and J assigned. Such tables are incomplete; in checked studies, under half of the missing clones stem from an unresolved V gene, and the remainder is unexplained. V and J calls and clone size are copied from that table; D and trimming were computed from the DNA. The sample includes 2,500,000 or so clones, with 92% observed a single time. Around 0.35% of the sample rests with the top ten.

Healthy HIV-negative adults with no recently reported acute infections or vaccinations were included as donors. Every donor was a Caucasian adult living in Nashville, Tennessee, USA. CD4+ T cells were enriched by magnetic negative selection, after which naive cells were positively selected on CD45RA and the negative fraction was taken as the memory subset. After blood collection by leukapheresis, PBMCs were isolated using Ficoll-Histopaque density gradient centrifugation and then cryopreserved in the vapor phase of liquid nitrogen. Purity and quantity of every magnetically sorted T cell population were checked by analytical flow cytometry. Genomic DNA was isolated from every sorted fraction and measured by UV absorbance on a Nanodrop 2000c.

The sample consisted of naive CD4+ T cells from PBMCs. Explained via the paper, the cell subset or site label denotes: CD45RA+ positively selected. The clonotype was recovered from a man aged 18 to 29 in good health. Some clones in this sample may be carry-over from other donors' samples. The rearrangement joined TRBV27 to TRBJ1-1, and 7 junctional nucleotides match TRBD1. The nucleotide sequence reads as follows: TGTGCCAGCAGTCCGATAGAGGGGGCGGGTAGGGGCACTGAAGCTTTCTTT. Its translation is CASSPIEGAGRGTEAFF.